One and the same sample provided the 22 T cell receptor beta chains below, sequenced in a study of blood T cell repertoires in COVID-19. Profiled with immunoSEQ multiplex PCR; TCRdb holds only in-frame clones, not every one. The sample has almost 90,000 clones, 90% seen once; the top ten hold 5% to 7%. Input material: peripheral blood. These receptors all stem from a man younger than 35 with COVID-19, enrolled during active disease.

The chain carries TRBV5-8 and TRBJ2-5, with a tentative D call TRBD2 (5 bases). The germline V and J ends were trimmed by 2 bases and 5 bases, with 16 bases remaining between them. CDR1 is SGHTS, CDR2 YDEGEE, per germline. This CDR3 region has 15 residues. CDR3 region: CASSFVVARRETQYF. Here the CDR3 DNA reads TGTGCCAGCAGCTTTGTAGTAGCGCGTAGGGAGACCCAGTACTTC.

The chain has TRBV3-1 (or the pseudogene TRBV3-2) and TRBJ2-7, with TRBD1 matching over 8 bases. V lost 3 bases and J lost 2; bases outside the gene matches: 15. The CDR3 runs 18 residues. Germline loops: CDR1 LGHDT, CDR2 YNNKEL (reference sequence). The CDR3 coding sequence is TGTGCCAGCAGCCACGCTCACACGGACAGGGCCCTCACCTACGAGCAGTACTTC. Residues: CASSHAHTDRALTYEQYF.

This clone was counted once. The genes are TRBV27 and TRBJ2-1; 15 nucleotides line up with TRBD2. The CDR3 loop spans 17 amino acids. V shed 2 bases and J 3 bases; nucleotides not matched to a gene: 2. Per the germline V gene, CDR1 is MNHEY and CDR2 is SMNVEV (reference sequence). The CDR3 region is CASSLQGLAGGYNEQFF. The CDR3 coding sequence is TGTGCCAGCAGTTTACAGGGACTAGCGGGGGGCTACAATGAGCAGTTCTTC.

The chain employs TRBV11-2 and TRBJ1-2; unclear D gene. The CDR3 loop spans 15 amino acids. Trimming shortened V by 5 bases and J by 6 bases, and 19 bases separated the two germline ends. Per the germline V gene, CDR1 is SGHAT and CDR2 is FQNNGV. CDR3: CASSPGSSPLNGYTF. DNA of the CDR3: TGTGCCAGCAGCCCGGGGTCAAGCCCGCTGAATGGCTACACCTTC.

This sequence joins TRBV25-1 and TRBJ2-5; TRBD1 is a possible D gene (6 bases). Germline V CDR1 and CDR2: MGHDK, SYGVNS. V was pared by 4 bases and J by 3 bases, with 12 bases between. This CDR3 spans 14 amino acids. The DNA for the CDR3 is TGTGCCAGCAGTGGGCCTGGACAGAAAGAGACCCAGTACTTC. Its protein product is CASSGPGQKETQYF. The full variable domain, rest sourced from reference TRBV25-1 and TRBJ2-5, is EADIYQTPRYLVIGTGKKITLECSQTMGHDKMYWYQQDPGMELHLIHYSYGVNSTEKGDLSSESTVSRIRTEHFPLTLESARPSHTSQYLCASSGPGQKETQYFGPGTRLLVL.

The genes are TRBV2 and TRBJ2-3; 9 bases fit TRBD2. Germline V gives CDR1 SNHLY, CDR2 FYNNEI. The CDR3 extends over 16 amino acids. With V trimmed by 6 bases and J by 5 bases, 12 bases remained unmatched. DNA of the CDR3: TGTGCCAGCAGGGGTGGGGGGTCTAGCGGGAAAGATACGCAGTATTTT. The encoded protein is CASRGGGSSGKDTQYF.

The rearrangement uses TRBV7-8 and TRBJ2-7, with D possibly matching TRBD2 (7 bases). V was cut by 7 bases and J by 5 bases, with 18 bases left in between. The germline V gene encodes CDR1 SGHVS and CDR2 FQNEAQ. The CDR3 is 14 residues long. CDR3 bases: TGTGCCAGCATGTGGGGGAGGGGGGCCCACGAGCAGTACTTC. It encodes CASMWGRGAHEQYF.

J is TRBJ2-5 and V is TRBV19; 10 positions agree with TRBD1. The CDR3 has 17 residues. With V trimmed by 6 bases and J by 5 bases, 15 bases remained unmatched. Germline V gene sequence: CDR1 LNHDA, CDR2 SQIVND (reference sequence). CDR3 protein: CASSSHYGTGVRETQYF. The CDR3 nucleotides are TGTGCCAGTAGCTCACATTACGGGACAGGGGTCCGGGAGACCCAGTACTTC.

This chain joins TRBV28 and TRBJ2-2; 7 bases map to TRBD1. The ends lost 2 bases at V and 2 bases at J; junction bases unmatched: 5. The V gene's germline CDR1 is MDHEN and CDR2 SYDVKM. This CDR3 comprises 16 residues. CDR3 DNA sequence: TGTGCCAGCAGTTTACCGGGACAGAGAAACACCGGGGAGCTGTTTTTT. This sequence encodes CASSLPGQRNTGELFF.

The chain employs TRBV7-8 and TRBJ2-1, with TRBD2 identical over 12 bases. Germline-derived CDR1 and CDR2 are SGHVS and FQNEAQ. After removal of 2 bases from V and 7 bases from J, the junction contained 6 bases not matched to a gene. This CDR3 is built from 16 residues. CDR3 coding DNA: TGTGCCAGCAGCTTACGGCTAGCGGGAGGGGGGAATGAGCAGTTCTTC. This sequence encodes CASSLRLAGGGNEQFF.

This rearrangement joins TRBV9 to TRBJ2-5; 8 nucleotides agree with TRBD2. Germline V gene lookup returns CDR1 SGDLS and CDR2 YYNGEE. V shed 3 bases and J 5 bases; nucleotides not matched to a gene: 3. This CDR3 is 13 amino acids long. Here the CDR3 DNA reads TGTGCCAGCAGCGGAGGACTAGCTGAGACCCAGTACTTC. This sequence encodes CASSGGLAETQYF.

This chain joins TRBV6-5 and TRBJ2-5; tentatively, D is TRBD2 (6 bases). Trimming pared 8 bases from V and 1 base from J, leaving 11 bases between. Per the germline V gene, CDR1 is MNHEY and CDR2 is SVGAGI. CDR3 length equals 13 residues. The CDR3 sequence: CASARESQETQYF. The DNA for the CDR3 is TGTGCCAGCGCACGGGAGTCCCAAGAGACCCAGTACTTC.

The chain links TRBV2 to TRBJ1-5, with 8 nucleotides matching TRBD1. Germline loops: CDR1 SNHLY, CDR2 FYNNEI. The CDR3 is 13 residues long. V lost 10 bases and J lost 1; bases outside the gene matches: 3. The CDR3 bases are TGTGCCATACAGGGGGGAAGCAATCAGCCCCAGCATTTT. Its translation is CAIQGGSNQPQHF.

The chain uses TRBV11-1 and TRBJ2-7, with 7 positions matching TRBD1. The CDR3 is 14 amino acids. Germline V gene data show CDR1 as SGHAT and CDR2 as FQDESV (reference sequence). Germline trimming cut 5 bases from V and 4 bases from J; bases unmatched to any gene: 8. This chain's CDR3 is CASSPQDRSYEQYF. CDR3 sequence (DNA): TGTGCCAGCAGCCCCCAGGACAGGTCGTACGAGCAGTACTTC.

This clone was observed a single time. The chain combines TRBV28 with TRBJ1-5, with 7 bases identical to TRBD1. Germline CDR1 is MDHEN and CDR2 is SYDVKM. V was pared by 4 bases and J by 2 bases, with 2 bases of the junction left unmatched. CDR3 size: 14 residues. The CDR3 reads CASSYRGGNQPQHF. The DNA for the CDR3 is TGTGCCAGCAGTTACAGGGGAGGCAATCAGCCCCAGCATTTT.

This chain links TRBV10-3 with TRBJ2-7, with unresolved D. Germline CDR1 is ENHRY and CDR2 is SYGVKD. The CDR3 is 14 residues long. Trimming left V 4 bases short and J 7 bases short, with 17 bases between. The CDR3 bases are TGTGCCATCAGTGGGGCAGGTGGTTTGAGAGAGCAGTACTTC. This sequence encodes CAISGAGGLREQYF.

This chain connects TRBV11-2 to TRBJ2-5; TRBD2 might be the D (5 bases). The germline gives CDR1 SGHAT, CDR2 FQNNGV. V lost 4 bases and J 7 bases, leaving 13 bases between the germline ends. The CDR3 covers 13 residues. The CDR3 DNA follows: TGTGCCAGCAGCTCTGGACCCGGGGTGACCCAGTACTTC. Its translation is CASSSGPGVTQYF.

The chain joins TRBV28 to TRBJ2-1, with 14 bases that match TRBD2. The CDR3 contains 23 residues. From germline, CDR1 is MDHEN and CDR2 SYDVKM. V shed 6 bases and J 7 bases; nucleotides not matched to a gene: 29. CDR3 nucleotide sequence: TGTGCCAGCAGCCACGTCCCGTGGGGAGCCTCGAGACTAGCGGGAGGGCGAGGGAATGAGCAGTTCTTC. Its protein product is CASSHVPWGASRLAGGRGNEQFF.

The V call is TRBV27, the J call TRBJ2-7; tentatively, D is TRBD1 (6 bases). The CDR3 is made up of 13 amino acids. V lost 2 bases to trimming and J lost 8 bases, with 13 bases between them. Germline loops: CDR1 MNHEY, CDR2 SMNVEV (reference sequence). The CDR3: CASSLLTGSQQYF. CDR3 nucleotides: TGTGCCAGCAGTTTACTAACAGGGTCCCAGCAGTACTTC.

The chain recombines TRBV24-1 with TRBJ2-1, with TRBD2 matching over 7 bases. The CDR3 covers 15 residues. The germline gives CDR1 KGHDR, CDR2 SFDVKD. V gave up 5 bases and J gave up 8 bases; unmatched junction bases: 11. This CDR3 reads CATSGRTRGTDEQFF. The DNA of the CDR3 is TGTGCCACCAGTGGAAGGACTAGGGGTACCGATGAGCAGTTCTTC.

The V and J genes are TRBV7-9 and TRBJ2-7, with D possibly matching TRBD2 (7 bases). The CDR3 runs 16 residues. Trimming shortened V by 4 bases and J by 2 bases, and 18 bases separated the two germline ends. Germline V gene lookup returns CDR1 SEHNR and CDR2 FQNEAQ (reference sequence). CDR3 DNA: TGTGCCAGCAGCTCACCAGTGGAAGGGGGGGCCTACGAGCAGTACTTC. This encodes CASSSPVEGGAYEQYF.

The genes are TRBV3-1 (or the pseudogene TRBV3-2) and TRBJ2-7; D may be TRBD1 (5 bases). CDR3 length: 16 amino acids. The V gene lost 0 bases and the J gene lost 5 bases, with 17 bases spanning the gap. The germline CDR1 and CDR2 sequences are LGHDT and YNNKEL (reference sequence). Here the CDR3 DNA reads TGTGCCAGCAGCCAAGATAGAACTCAGGGTCCCCACGAGCAGTACTTC. Translating gives CASSQDRTQGPHEQYF.